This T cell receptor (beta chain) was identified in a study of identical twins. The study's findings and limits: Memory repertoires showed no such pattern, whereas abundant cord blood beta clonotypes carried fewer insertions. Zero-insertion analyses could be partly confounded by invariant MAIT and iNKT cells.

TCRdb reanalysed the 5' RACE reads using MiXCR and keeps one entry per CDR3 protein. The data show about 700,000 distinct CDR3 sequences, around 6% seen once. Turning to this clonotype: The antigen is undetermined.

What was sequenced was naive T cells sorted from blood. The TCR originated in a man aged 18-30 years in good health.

CDR3 region: CASSLPTGGYTF. The CDR3 DNA reads as TGTGCCAGCAGCTTACCAACGGGGGGCTACACCTTC. This chain joins TRBV7-9 and TRBJ1-2; D is undetermined. Germline values: CDR1 SEHNR, CDR2 FQNEAQ (reference sequence). Trimming cost V 2 bases and J 8 bases, with 9 bases left between them. The CDR3 totals 12 residues.